Listed here are 4 T cell receptor beta chains from one sample, sequenced in a study of cytomegalovirus exposure and HLA in healthy donors. Sequenced by immunoSEQ multiplex PCR; TCRdb stores in-frame clones only, minus some. The sample yields 300,000 to 400,000 clones, 86% seen once. The sample was PBMCs. These receptor sequences come from a young woman in good health and CMV-seronegative.

J is TRBJ1-6 and V is TRBV10-2; 7 nucleotides line up with TRBD1. CDR3 length equals 18 residues. V was pared by 7 bases and J by 2 bases, with 14 bases of the junction left unmatched. The germline CDR1 and CDR2 sequences are WSHSY and SAAADI. The CDR3 DNA follows: TGCGCCAGCAAGTTTGGTCGGCCAGGGGGTCCCTATAATTCACCCCTCCACTTT. This codes for CASKFGRPGGPYNSPLHF.

This chain uses TRBV7-9 with TRBJ1-3, with D perhaps matching TRBD1 (5 bases). The CDR3 runs 14 residues. The germline CDR1 and CDR2 sequences are SEHNR and FQNEAQ (reference sequence). V was trimmed by 1 base and J by 4 bases, leaving 8 bases between them. Here the CDR3 DNA reads TGTGCCAGCAGCTTAGTACCAGGGGGAAACACCATATATTTT. Translated, it gives CASSLVPGGNTIYF.

The chain has TRBV30 and TRBJ1-1, with D unclear. The V gene lost 0 bases and the J gene lost 7 bases, with 9 bases spanning the gap. Germline assignment: CDR1 GTSNPN and CDR2 SVGIG (reference sequence). CDR3 length: 12 residues. The chain's CDR3 is CAWSVARFEAFF. In DNA, the CDR3 is TGTGCCTGGAGTGTAGCCAGGTTTGAAGCTTTCTTT.

The chain is built from TRBV2 and TRBJ1-5, with D tentatively TRBD1 (6 bases). The CDR3 sequence is 14 residues long. CDR1 SNHLY and CDR2 FYNNEI come from the germline V gene. The V gene lost 9 bases and the J gene lost 3 bases, with 15 bases spanning the gap. CDR3 amino acids: CASRPQGPNQPQHF. DNA for the CDR3: TGTGCCAGTCGGCCACAGGGCCCCAATCAGCCCCAGCATTTT.